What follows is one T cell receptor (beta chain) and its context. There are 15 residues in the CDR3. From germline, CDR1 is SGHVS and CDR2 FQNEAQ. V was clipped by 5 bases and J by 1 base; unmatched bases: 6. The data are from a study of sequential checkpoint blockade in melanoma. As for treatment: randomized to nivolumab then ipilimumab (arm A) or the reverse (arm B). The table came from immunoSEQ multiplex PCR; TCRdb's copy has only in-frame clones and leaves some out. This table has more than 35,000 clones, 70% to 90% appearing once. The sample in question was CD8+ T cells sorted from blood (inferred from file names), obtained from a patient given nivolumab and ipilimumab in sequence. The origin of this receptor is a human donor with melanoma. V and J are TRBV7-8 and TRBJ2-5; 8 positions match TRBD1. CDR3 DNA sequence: TGTGCCAGCAGCGGGACAGGAGAACCCCAAGAGACCCAGTACTTC. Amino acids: CASSGTGEPQETQYF.